The 9 T cell receptor beta chains in this list originate from one sample, sequenced in a study of CD8+ T cells in alopecia areata. TCR sequencing used cDNA made by reverse transcription of extracted RNA. The table came from immunoSEQ multiplex PCR; TCRdb's copy has only in-frame clones and leaves some out. The table shows some 110,000 clones, with 58% occurring only once. Treatment of the sample: oral pan-JAK inhibitor, 5-10 mg twice daily. The specimen was CD8+ T cells sorted from blood, collected at week 4, from a patient treated with tofacitinib. Receptor source: a human donor with alopecia areata.

This clone was seen only once. The chain employs TRBV7-9 and TRBJ2-7; no reliable D call. Germline V gene lookup returns CDR1 SEHNR and CDR2 FQNEAQ (reference sequence). Trimming left V 1 base short and J 3 bases short, with 10 bases between. The CDR3 runs 14 residues. CDR3 in DNA: TGTGCCAGCAGCTTAGAAGGTTTCAGCTACGAGCAGTACTTC. This codes for CASSLEGFSYEQYF.

The chain joins TRBV5-1 to TRBJ2-7; perhaps D is TRBD1 or TRBD2 (5 bases each). This CDR3 comprises 13 residues. The V gene lost 4 bases and the J gene lost 0 bases, with 8 bases spanning the gap. Germline CDR1 and CDR2: SGHRS and YFSETQ. As DNA, the CDR3 is TGCGCCAGCAGCATGGGGACCTCCTACGAGCAGTACTTC. This sequence encodes CASSMGTSYEQYF.

The V gene is TRBV18, the J gene TRBJ2-5; D unresolved. This CDR3 region has 15 residues. V was pared by 1 base and J by 2 bases, with 11 bases between. The germline gives CDR1 KGHSH, CDR2 LQKENI. DNA for the CDR3: TGTGCCAGCTCACCACAGGAAGATGTACAAGAGACCCAGTACTTC. Translation gives CASSPQEDVQETQYF.

The V gene is TRBV4-3, the J gene TRBJ1-1; D remains ambiguous. Trimming took off 3 bases at V and 11 bases at J, with 22 bases between the two ends. The CDR3 has 15 residues. CDR1 is LGHNA and CDR2 is YSLEER in the germline V gene. In DNA, the CDR3 is TGCGCCAGCAGCCAGGACTCTGAGGTATCGGTTCCCGCTTTCTTT. Amino acids: CASSQDSEVSVPAFF.

The gene calls are TRBV29-1 and TRBJ2-1; D call uncertain. Germline CDR1 reads SQVTM; CDR2 reads ANQGSEA. CDR3 length equals 17 residues. V lost 3 bases and J lost 2, with 20 bases in between. The CDR3 DNA sequence: TGCAGCGTTGATTCCGACATTAAGGGCGGAACCTACAATGAGCAGTTCTTC. Protein sequence: CSVDSDIKGGTYNEQFF.

This rearrangement joins TRBV27 to TRBJ2-5; D may match TRBD1 or TRBD2 (7 bases each). The CDR3 is made up of 14 amino acids. Trimming pared 5 bases from V and 2 bases from J, leaving 12 bases between. The V gene's germline CDR1 is MNHEY and CDR2 SMNVEV (reference sequence). The CDR3 DNA is TGTGCCAGCAGTCGACAGGGAGGGCAAGAGACCCAGTACTTC. It codes for CASSRQGGQETQYF.

The chain carries TRBV23-1 and TRBJ2-2; D possibly corresponds to TRBD2 (6 bases). TRBV23-1 is an ORF, and what it does is uncertain. V was shortened by 1 base and J by 5 bases, with 14 bases between the two germline ends. The CDR3 consists of 16 residues. Here the CDR3 DNA reads TGCGCCAGCAGTCAATTCGCGGGACTTGGAACCGGGGAGCTGTTTTTT. It encodes CASSQFAGLGTGELFF.

This chain joins TRBV23-1 and TRBJ2-3; no clear D. TRBV23-1 is an ORF, with its function uncertain. The ends were cut back, 6 bases at V and 2 bases at J, with 9 bases in the middle. The CDR3 has 13 residues. The CDR3 DNA reads TGCGCCAGCAGCCCAGGTTCCACAGATACGCAGTATTTT. It translates to CASSPGSTDTQYF.

V and J are TRBV15 and TRBJ2-7; TRBD1 aligns across 8 bases. The germline gives CDR1 LNHNV, CDR2 YYDKDF (reference sequence). V lost 3 bases, J lost 2 bases, and 9 bases stayed unmatched. The CDR3 is made up of 16 amino acids. Here the CDR3 DNA reads TGTGCCACCAGCAGTGCCCTCGGACAGGGAACCTACGAGCAGTACTTC. Amino acid sequence: CATSSALGQGTYEQYF.